This record looks at one T cell receptor (beta chain) sequence and its context. Its antigen is unknown. The CDR3 regions of TCR beta were amplified from RNA transcripts. RT-PCR in the first round (using the HTBI primer set) targeted the TCR CDR3. Each CDR3 protein is one row after TCRdb ran MiXCR on the multiplex PCR reads. The data contain some 760,000 distinct CDR3 sequences, 14% of them singletons. CDR1 and CDR2 from the germline V gene are ENHRY and SYGVKD. Trimming stripped 2 bases from V and 5 bases from J, with 18 bases between. The CDR3 is 16 residues long. This record belongs to a study of T cells in Graves' hyperthyroidism and ophthalmopathy. On the study more broadly: Prior to any treatment, at the point of initial diagnosis, peripheral blood was collected.

Study-level points and caveats: The authors' 13 V-J model separated ophthalmopathy from stable hyperthyroidism.

Subjects aged 18 to 65 presented with newly diagnosed hyperthyroidism of less than 2 months' duration. This chain uses TRBV10-3 with TRBJ1-2; tentative D call: TRBD1 (5 bases). The clonotype originates from a woman between 18 and 30 years old with Graves' hyperthyroidism. What was sequenced was blood. CDR3 sequence (DNA): TGTGCCATCAGTGAGGCCCCCGGGACTTTAGGATATGGCTACACCTTC. It codes for CAISEAPGTLGYGYTF.